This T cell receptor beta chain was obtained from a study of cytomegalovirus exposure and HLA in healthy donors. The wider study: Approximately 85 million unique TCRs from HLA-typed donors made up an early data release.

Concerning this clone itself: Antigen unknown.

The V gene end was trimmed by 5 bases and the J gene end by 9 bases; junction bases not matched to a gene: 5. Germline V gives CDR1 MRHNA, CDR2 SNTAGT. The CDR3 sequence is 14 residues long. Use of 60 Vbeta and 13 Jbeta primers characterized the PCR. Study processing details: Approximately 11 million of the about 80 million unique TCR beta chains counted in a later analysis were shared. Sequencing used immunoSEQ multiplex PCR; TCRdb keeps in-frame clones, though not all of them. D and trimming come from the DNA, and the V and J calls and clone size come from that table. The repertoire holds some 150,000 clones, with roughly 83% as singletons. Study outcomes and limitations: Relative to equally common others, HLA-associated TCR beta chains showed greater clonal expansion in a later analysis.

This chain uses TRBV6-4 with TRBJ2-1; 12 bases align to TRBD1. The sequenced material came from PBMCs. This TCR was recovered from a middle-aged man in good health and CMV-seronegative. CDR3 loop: CASSFGTGGSEQFF. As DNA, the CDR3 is TGTGCCAGCAGTTTTGGGACAGGGGGCAGTGAGCAGTTCTTC.